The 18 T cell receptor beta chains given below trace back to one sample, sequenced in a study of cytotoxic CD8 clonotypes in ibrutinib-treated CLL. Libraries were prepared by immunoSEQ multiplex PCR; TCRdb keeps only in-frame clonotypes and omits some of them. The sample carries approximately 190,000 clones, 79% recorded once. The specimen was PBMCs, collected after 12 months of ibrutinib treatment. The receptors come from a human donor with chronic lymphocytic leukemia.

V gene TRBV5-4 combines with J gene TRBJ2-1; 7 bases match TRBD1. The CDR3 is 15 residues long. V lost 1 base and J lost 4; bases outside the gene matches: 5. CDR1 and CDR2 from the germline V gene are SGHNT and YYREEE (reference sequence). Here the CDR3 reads CASSLSQGKYNEQFF. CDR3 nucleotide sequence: TGTGCCAGCAGCTTGTCACAGGGGAAGTACAATGAGCAGTTCTTC.

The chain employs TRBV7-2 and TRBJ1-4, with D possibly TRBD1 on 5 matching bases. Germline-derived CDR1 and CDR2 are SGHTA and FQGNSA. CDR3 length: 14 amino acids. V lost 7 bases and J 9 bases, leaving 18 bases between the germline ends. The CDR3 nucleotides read TGTGCCAGCACCCCGGGCGGGGGGAGGAAAAAACTGTTTTTT. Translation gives CASTPGGGRKKLFF.

Written as DNA, the CDR3 is TGTGCCAGCAGTTACGGGAGGGCGGCTGAAGCTTTCTTT. Its translation is CASSYGRAAEAFF. V gene TRBV6-5 combines with J gene TRBJ1-1; the D is unclear. Germline V gene data show CDR1 as MNHEY and CDR2 as SVGAGI. The CDR3 totals 13 residues. Trimming removed 2 bases at V and 6 bases at J, with 10 bases between.

The DNA of the CDR3 is TGTGCCAGCAGCTCCAAGCGTGTGTACGGAAACACCATATATTTT. This encodes CASSSKRVYGNTIYF. The chain is built from TRBV11-2 and TRBJ1-3, with D unresolved. Germline CDR1 and CDR2: SGHAT and FQNNGV. V was trimmed by 4 bases and J by 4 bases, leaving 14 bases between them. This CDR3 spans 15 amino acids.

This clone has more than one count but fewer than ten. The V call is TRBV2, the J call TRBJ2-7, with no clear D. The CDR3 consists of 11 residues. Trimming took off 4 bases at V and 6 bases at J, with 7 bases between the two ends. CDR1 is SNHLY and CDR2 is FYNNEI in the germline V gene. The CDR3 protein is CASSVQAEQYF. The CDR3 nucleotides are TGTGCCAGCAGTGTCCAGGCCGAGCAGTACTTC.

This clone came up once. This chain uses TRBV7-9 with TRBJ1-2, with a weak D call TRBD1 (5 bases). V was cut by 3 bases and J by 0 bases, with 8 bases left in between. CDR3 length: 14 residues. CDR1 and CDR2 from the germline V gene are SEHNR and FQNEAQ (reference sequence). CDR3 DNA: TGTGCCAGCAGCTTCGGGACGGCTAACTATGGCTACACCTTC. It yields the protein CASSFGTANYGYTF.

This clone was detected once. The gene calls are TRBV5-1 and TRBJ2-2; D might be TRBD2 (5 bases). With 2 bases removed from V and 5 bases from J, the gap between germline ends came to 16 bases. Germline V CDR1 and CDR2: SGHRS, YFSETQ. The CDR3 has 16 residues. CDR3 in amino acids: CASSFGSGLGTGELFF. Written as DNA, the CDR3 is TGCGCCAGCAGCTTCGGGTCTGGACTGGGTACCGGGGAGCTGTTTTTT.

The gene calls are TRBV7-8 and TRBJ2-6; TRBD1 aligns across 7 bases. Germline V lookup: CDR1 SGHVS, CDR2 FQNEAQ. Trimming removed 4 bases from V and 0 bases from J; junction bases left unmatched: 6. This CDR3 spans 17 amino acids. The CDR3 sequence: CASSWDSIRSGANVLTF. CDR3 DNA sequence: TGTGCCAGCAGCTGGGACAGTATTCGCTCTGGGGCCAACGTCCTGACTTTC.

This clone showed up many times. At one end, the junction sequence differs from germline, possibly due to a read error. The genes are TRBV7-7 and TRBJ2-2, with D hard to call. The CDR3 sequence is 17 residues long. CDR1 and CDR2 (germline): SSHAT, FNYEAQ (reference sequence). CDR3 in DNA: TGTGCTAGCAGCGACCGATCTACCCGCGCGAACACCGGGGAGCTGTTTTTT. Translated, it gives CASSDRSTRANTGELFF.

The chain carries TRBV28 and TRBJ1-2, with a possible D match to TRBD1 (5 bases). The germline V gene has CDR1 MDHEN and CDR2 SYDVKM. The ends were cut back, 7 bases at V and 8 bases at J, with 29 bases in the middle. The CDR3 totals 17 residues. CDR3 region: CASTTLRGLGTADGYTF. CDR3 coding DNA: TGTGCCAGCACTACCCTCCGGGGCCTGGGTACTGCAGACGGCTACACCTTC.

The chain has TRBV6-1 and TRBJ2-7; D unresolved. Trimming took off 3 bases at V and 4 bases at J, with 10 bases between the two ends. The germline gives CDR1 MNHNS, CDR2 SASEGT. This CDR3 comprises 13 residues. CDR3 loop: CASSDGPRYEQYF. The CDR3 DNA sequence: TGTGCCAGCAGTGACGGACCGAGATACGAGCAGTACTTC.

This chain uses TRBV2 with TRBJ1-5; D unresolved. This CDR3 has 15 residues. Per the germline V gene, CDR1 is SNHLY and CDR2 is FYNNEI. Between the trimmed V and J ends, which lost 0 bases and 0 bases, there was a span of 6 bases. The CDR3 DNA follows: TGTGCCAGCAGTGAAGCTTCGCATAGCAATCAGCCCCAGCATTTT. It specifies CASSEASHSNQPQHF.

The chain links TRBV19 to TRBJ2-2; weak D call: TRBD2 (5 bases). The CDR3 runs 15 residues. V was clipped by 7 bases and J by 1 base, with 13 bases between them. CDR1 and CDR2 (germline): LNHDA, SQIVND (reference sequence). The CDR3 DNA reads TGTGCCAGTACAGTATTCGGGGTGAACACCGGGGAGCTGTTTTTT. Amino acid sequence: CASTVFGVNTGELFF.

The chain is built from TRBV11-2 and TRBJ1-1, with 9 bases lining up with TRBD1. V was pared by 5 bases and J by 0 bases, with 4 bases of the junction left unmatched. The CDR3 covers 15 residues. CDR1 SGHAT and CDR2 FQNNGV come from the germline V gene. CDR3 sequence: CASSRTGELNTEAFF. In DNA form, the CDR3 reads TGTGCCAGCAGCCGGACAGGGGAATTGAACACTGAAGCTTTCTTT.

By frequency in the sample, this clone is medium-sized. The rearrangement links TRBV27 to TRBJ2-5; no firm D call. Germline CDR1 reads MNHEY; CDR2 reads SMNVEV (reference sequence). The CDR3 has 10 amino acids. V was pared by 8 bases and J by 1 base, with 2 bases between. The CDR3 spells CASGQETQYF. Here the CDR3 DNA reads TGTGCCAGCGGCCAAGAGACCCAGTACTTC.

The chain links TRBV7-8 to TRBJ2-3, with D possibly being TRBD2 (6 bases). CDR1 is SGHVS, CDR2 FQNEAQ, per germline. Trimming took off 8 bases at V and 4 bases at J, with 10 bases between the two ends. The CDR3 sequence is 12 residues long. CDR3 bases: TGTGCCAGCGGGGAGGCACCAGATACGCAGTATTTT. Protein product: CASGEAPDTQYF.

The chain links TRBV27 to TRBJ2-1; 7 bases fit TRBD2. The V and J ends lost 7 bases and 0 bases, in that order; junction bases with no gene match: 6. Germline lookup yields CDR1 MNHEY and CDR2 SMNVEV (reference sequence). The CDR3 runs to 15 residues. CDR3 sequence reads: CASTSGLGSYNEQFF. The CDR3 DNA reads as TGTGCCAGCACCTCTGGACTAGGCTCCTACAATGAGCAGTTCTTC.

CDR3: CASRKDTDNQPQHF. For the CDR3, the DNA is TGTGCCAGCAGGAAAGACACCGACAATCAGCCCCAGCATTTT. This chain joins TRBV2 and TRBJ1-5, with D unclear. In germline, CDR1 is SNHLY, CDR2 FYNNEI. The length of the CDR3 is 14 residues. V was clipped by 6 bases and J by 3 bases, with 12 bases between them.